These 23 T cell receptor beta chains share one sample of origin, sequenced in a study of sequential checkpoint blockade in melanoma. Treatment reported: randomized to nivolumab then ipilimumab (arm A) or the reverse (arm B). Measured with immunoSEQ multiplex PCR; TCRdb has only the in-frame clones, and not every one. This table holds approximately 34,000 clones, 80% to 90% found once. The specimen comprised CD8+ T cells sorted from blood (inferred from file names), sampled from a patient given nivolumab and ipilimumab in sequence. The receptors originated from a human donor with melanoma.

CDR3 DNA sequence: TGTGCCGGAACGACAGCGGGGTATGGCTACACCTTC. Residues: CAGTTAGYGYTF. V usage is TRBV7-9 and J usage is TRBJ1-2, with D maybe TRBD1 (5 bases). V lost 11 bases and J lost 5, with 15 bases in between. Germline V lookup: CDR1 SEHNR, CDR2 FQNEAQ (reference sequence). The CDR3 consists of 12 residues.

The V gene is TRBV28, the J gene TRBJ2-7, with D possibly matching TRBD2 (6 bases). Germline V CDR1 and CDR2: MDHEN, SYDVKM. CDR3 length: 16 amino acids. Trimming pared 6 bases from V and 3 bases from J, leaving 21 bases between. The CDR3 coding sequence is TGTGCCAGCAGACCTACCTTACCGGGGGATTACTACGAGCAGTACTTC. Translating it yields CASRPTLPGDYYEQYF. Supplemented by reference TRBV28 and TRBJ2-7, the full variable domain reads DVKVTQSSRYLVKRTGEKVFLECVQDMDHENMFWYRQDPGLGLRLIYFSYDVKMKEKGDIPEGYSVSREKKERFSLILESASTNQTSMYLCASRPTLPGDYYEQYFGPGTRLTVT.

V and J are TRBV28 and TRBJ2-7; 10 bases are shared with TRBD2. The V segment lost 8 bases and the J segment 5 bases; nucleotides outside the gene matches: 21. CDR1 and CDR2 from the germline V gene are MDHEN and SYDVKM. The CDR3 is 18 amino acids. CDR3 protein: CASALLTSGYRDEDEQYF. CDR3 nucleotides: TGTGCCAGCGCCCTCTTGACTAGCGGGTATAGGGATGAGGACGAGCAGTACTTC.

The V and J genes are TRBV9 and TRBJ2-1, with D possibly TRBD2 on 6 matching bases. Trimming cost V 4 bases and J 8 bases, with 25 bases left between them. The CDR3 length is 17 residues. Germline CDR1 is SGDLS and CDR2 is YYNGEE. The CDR3 DNA is TGTGCCAGCAGCCCAACTACGACCGTGGGGGAGGAAGATGAGCAGTTCTTC. Amino acid sequence: CASSPTTTVGEEDEQFF. The variable domain in full, with the rest retrieved from reference TRBV9 and TRBJ2-1, is DSGVTQTPKHLITATGQRVTLRCSPRSGDLSVYWYQQSLDQGLQFLIQYYNGEERAKGNILERFSAQQFPDLHSELNLSSLELGDSALYFCASSPTTTVGEEDEQFFGPGTRLTVL.

The genes are TRBV19 and TRBJ1-5; possible D gene TRBD1, 6 bases. V lost 5 bases and J lost 0, with 8 bases in between. Germline CDR1 is LNHDA and CDR2 is SQIVND (reference sequence). There are 14 residues in the CDR3. The CDR3 region has the DNA TGTGCCAGTAGTTGGGGGCGTAGCAATCAGCCCCAGCATTTT. This encodes CASSWGRSNQPQHF.

This sequence joins TRBV4-1 and TRBJ1-2; 8 positions agree with TRBD1. The length of the CDR3 is 15 residues. After removal of 6 bases from V and 10 bases from J, the junction contained 16 bases not matched to a gene. Germline lookup yields CDR1 MGHRA and CDR2 YSYEKL. CDR3 sequence reads: CASSHIMTGAIDYTF. As DNA, the CDR3 is TGCGCCAGCAGTCATATAATGACAGGGGCGATAGACTACACCTTC.

On this clone: A much more abundant neighbour one base away suggests this may be a read error. The V call is TRBV4-2, the J call TRBJ1-1; possibly TRBD1 for D (5 bases). Germline loops: CDR1 LGHNA, CDR2 YNFKEQ. The ends were cut back, 1 base at V and 0 bases at J, with 9 bases in the middle. The CDR3 consists of 15 residues. For the CDR3, the DNA is TGTGCCAGCAGCCAAGGGGGACTGATGAACACTGAAGCTTTCTTT. This gives the protein CASSQGGLMNTEAFF.

This clone turned up a few times. This chain links TRBV16 with TRBJ2-3; no reliable D call. The V gene lost 3 bases and the J gene lost 6 bases, with 10 bases spanning the gap. This CDR3 is 13 amino acids long. Germline V gene sequence: CDR1 KGHSY, CDR2 FQNENV. In DNA form, the CDR3 reads TGTGCCAGCAGCCAGTATCAGATTGATACGCAGTATTTT. Translation: CASSQYQIDTQYF.

This clone came up once. J is TRBJ1-1 and V is TRBV6-4; 7 nucleotides agree with TRBD1. Germline V lookup: CDR1 MRHNA, CDR2 SNTAGT. Trimming removed 6 bases from V and 3 bases from J; junction bases left unmatched: 10. The CDR3 runs to 15 residues. The CDR3 here is CASRNIDREDTEAFF. CDR3 sequence (DNA): TGTGCCAGCAGAAACATCGACAGGGAGGACACTGAAGCTTTCTTT.

The chain combines TRBV6-4 with TRBJ2-1; 8 bases align to TRBD2. Germline assignment: CDR1 MRHNA and CDR2 SNTAGT. Trimming cost V 3 bases and J 7 bases; bases outside gene matches: 8. This CDR3 is 15 amino acids long. CDR3 amino acids: CASSESGTSRNEQFF. CDR3 nucleotides: TGTGCCAGCAGTGAATCCGGGACTAGTCGTAATGAGCAGTTCTTC.

This clone showed up just once. Here the CDR3 DNA reads TGCGCCAGCAGCTTGCTTAGCGTGTCCTACGAGCAGTACTTC. It yields the protein CASSLLSVSYEQYF. J is TRBJ2-7 and V is TRBV5-1; TRBD2 is a possible D gene (5 bases). Germline V gives CDR1 SGHRS, CDR2 YFSETQ. CDR3 size: 14 residues. V lost 1 base to trimming and J lost 1 base, with 9 bases between them.

There are a few counts of this clone. This CDR3 is also generated by other DNA sequences in the sample. The chain has TRBV5-1 and TRBJ1-2, with D tentatively TRBD1 (6 bases). Trimming stripped 5 bases from V and 2 bases from J, with 13 bases between. This CDR3 has 14 residues. Germline CDR1 is SGHRS and CDR2 is YFSETQ. Here the CDR3 DNA reads TGCGCCAGCAGTTCTCTAACAGGGAACTATGGCTACACCTTC. Protein sequence: CASSSLTGNYGYTF. The whole variable domain, filled in from reference TRBV5-1 and TRBJ1-2, reads KAGVTQTPRYLIKTRGQQVTLSCSPISGHRSVSWYQQTPGQGLQFLFEYFSETQRNKGNFPGRFSGRQFSNSRSEMNVSTLELGDSALYLCASSSLTGNYGYTFGSGTRLTVV.

The chain joins TRBV7-8 to TRBJ2-7, with 12 nucleotides matching TRBD1. Germline CDR1 is SGHVS and CDR2 is FQNEAQ. J lost 5 bases, V lost 1 base, and 3 bases had no gene match. The CDR3 sequence is 15 residues long. CDR3 loop: CASSLVGQGAHEQYF. CDR3 coding DNA: TGTGCCAGCAGCTTAGTGGGACAGGGGGCCCACGAGCAGTACTTC.

The gene calls are TRBV5-6 and TRBJ1-5; tentatively, D is TRBD1 (6 bases). Per the germline V gene, CDR1 is SGHDT and CDR2 is YYEEEE. V lost 3 bases and J lost 0, with 13 bases in between. The CDR3 spans 16 residues. CDR3 DNA: TGTGCCAGCAGCTGGGGGGGACAATATAGCAATCAGCCCCAGCATTTT. Protein: CASSWGGQYSNQPQHF.

This clone was counted only a few times. The rearrangement uses TRBV5-4 and TRBJ1-2; 8 nucleotides agree with TRBD1. Germline V gives CDR1 SGHNT, CDR2 YYREEE (reference sequence). The CDR3 runs 12 residues. The V and J ends lost 6 bases and 8 bases, in that order; junction bases with no gene match: 6. CDR3 bases: TGTGCCAGCACCCGGACAGGGCAAGGCTACACCTTC. Translation gives CASTRTGQGYTF.

J is TRBJ2-1 and V is TRBV5-4, with 11 bases aligning to TRBD2. Germline V lookup: CDR1 SGHNT, CDR2 YYREEE (reference sequence). The CDR3 sequence is 15 residues long. With 4 bases clipped from V and 6 bases from J, the junction kept 6 bases outside the gene matches. CDR3 DNA sequence: TGTGCCAGCAGCCTCGGGACTAGCGGTATCAATGAGCAGTTCTTC. Translating it yields CASSLGTSGINEQFF.

The V gene is TRBV29-1, the J gene TRBJ2-3; TRBD2 is a possible D gene (6 bases). This CDR3 spans 13 amino acids. Deletions cut 7 bases from V and 5 bases from J, with 16 bases between. CDR1 SQVTM and CDR2 ANQGSEA come from the germline V gene. The CDR3 region is CSANGRMGDTQYF. The CDR3 DNA is TGCAGCGCAAATGGGAGGATGGGAGATACGCAGTATTTT.

V gene TRBV15 combines with J gene TRBJ2-1; no definite D call. This CDR3 is built from 14 residues. The germline V gene encodes CDR1 LNHNV and CDR2 YYDKDF (reference sequence). Trimming cost V 8 bases and J 7 bases, with 18 bases left between them. The DNA of the CDR3 is TGTGCCACCGGGCTGGGCAGCAACCTGAATGAGCAGTTCTTC. This codes for CATGLGSNLNEQFF.

The rearrangement uses TRBV7-9 and TRBJ2-7, with 7 bases identical to TRBD1. The CDR3 sequence is 15 residues long. The junction had 11 bases not matched to a gene; V was cut back by 5 bases and J by 4 bases. The germline V gene encodes CDR1 SEHNR and CDR2 FQNEAQ (reference sequence). The CDR3 protein is CASSPRGLESYEQYF. In DNA, the CDR3 is TGTGCCAGCAGCCCCAGGGGGTTAGAGTCTTACGAGCAGTACTTC. The complete variable domain, with remaining parts taken from reference TRBV7-9 and TRBJ2-7, reads DTGVSQNPRHKITKRGQNVTFRCDPISEHNRLYWYRQTLGQGPEFLTYFQNEAQLEKSRLLSDRFSAERPKGSFSTLEIQRTEQGDSAMYLCASSPRGLESYEQYFGPGTRLTVT.

The chain links TRBV27 to TRBJ1-2, with 10 bases that match TRBD1. The CDR3 sequence is 17 residues long. CDR1 is MNHEY and CDR2 is SMNVEV in the germline V gene (reference sequence). Trimming removed 4 bases from V and 2 bases from J; junction bases left unmatched: 10. The CDR3 loop reads CASSSGTGVFRNYGYTF. The CDR3 DNA sequence: TGTGCCAGCAGTTCGGGGACAGGGGTTTTTCGGAACTATGGCTACACCTTC.

J is TRBJ1-5 and V is TRBV19, with 7 nucleotides matching TRBD1. V was pared by 3 bases and J by 0 bases, with 5 bases of the junction left unmatched. The CDR3 runs to 16 residues. The germline CDR1 and CDR2 sequences are LNHDA and SQIVND (reference sequence). The CDR3 DNA reads as TGTGCCAGTAGTATTGTAACAGGGGATAGCAATCAGCCCCAGCATTTT. Its translation is CASSIVTGDSNQPQHF.

Turning to this clone: Other DNA sequences in the same sample also yield this CDR3. The CDR3 here is CASSQDGSSYEQYF. Written as DNA, the CDR3 is TGCGCCAGCAGCCAAGACGGGAGCTCCTACGAGCAGTACTTC. The rearrangement joins TRBV4-1 to TRBJ2-7, with D tentatively TRBD2 (6 bases). CDR3 size: 14 residues. Germline CDR1 reads MGHRA; CDR2 reads YSYEKL. With 0 bases removed from V and 0 bases from J, the gap between germline ends came to 6 bases.

The chain uses TRBV27 and TRBJ2-7; 9 bases are shared with TRBD1. The CDR3 is 13 amino acids. J lost 7 bases, V lost 3 bases, and 4 bases had no gene match. The germline V gene has CDR1 MNHEY and CDR2 SMNVEV (reference sequence). Here the CDR3 DNA reads TGTGCCAGCAGTTTGGGACAGGGCAGGGAGCAGTACTTC. Translation: CASSLGQGREQYF.